Following are 2 T cell receptor beta chains from one sample sequenced in a study of sequential checkpoint blockade in melanoma. The sample's treatment: randomized to nivolumab then ipilimumab (arm A) or the reverse (arm B). This table comes from immunoSEQ multiplex PCR, and its TCRdb copy is limited to in-frame clones, with some not included. Counted here are approximately 37,000 clones, around 32% occurring once; the ten biggest clones make up less than 2%. The sequencing here drew on tumor tissue (inferred from file names), taken from a patient given nivolumab and ipilimumab in sequence. All receptors come from a human donor with melanoma.

This clone was seen more than once but under ten times. The chain joins TRBV10-3 to TRBJ2-7, with D unclear. In germline, CDR1 is ENHRY, CDR2 SYGVKD. The CDR3 length is 15 residues. V was clipped by 0 bases and J by 2 bases, with 11 bases between them. The CDR3 DNA reads as TGTGCCATCAGTGAGTCCCAGAGAAGTCCCTACGAGCAGTACTTC. Translating gives CAISESQRSPYEQYF.

The gene calls are TRBV18 and TRBJ2-1; D assignment may be TRBD1 or TRBD2 (6 bases each). V was pared by 3 bases and J by 7 bases, with 16 bases between. Germline-derived CDR1 and CDR2 are KGHSH and LQKENI. The CDR3 has 15 residues. CDR3 bases: TGTGCCAGCTCACCCCCTACGGGGGCGCGGAATGAGCAGTTCTTC. Its protein product is CASSPPTGARNEQFF.